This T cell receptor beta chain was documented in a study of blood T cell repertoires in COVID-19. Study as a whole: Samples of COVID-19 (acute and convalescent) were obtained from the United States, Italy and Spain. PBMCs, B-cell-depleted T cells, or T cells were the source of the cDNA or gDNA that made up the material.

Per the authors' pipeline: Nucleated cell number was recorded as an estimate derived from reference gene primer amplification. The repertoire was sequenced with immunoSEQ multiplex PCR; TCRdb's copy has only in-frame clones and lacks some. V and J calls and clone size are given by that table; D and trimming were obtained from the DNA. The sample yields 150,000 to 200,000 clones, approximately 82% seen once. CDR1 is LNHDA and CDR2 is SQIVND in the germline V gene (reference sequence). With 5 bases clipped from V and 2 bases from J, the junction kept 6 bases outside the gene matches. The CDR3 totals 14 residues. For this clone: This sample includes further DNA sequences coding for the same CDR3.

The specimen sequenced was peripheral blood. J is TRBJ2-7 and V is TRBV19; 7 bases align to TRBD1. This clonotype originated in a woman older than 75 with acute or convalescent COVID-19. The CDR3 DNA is TGTGCCAGTAGTTCTGCCGGGACAGCCTACGAGCAGTACTTC. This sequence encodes CASSSAGTAYEQYF.